The 22 T cell receptor beta chains in this list originate from one sample, sequenced in a study of blood T cell repertoires in COVID-19. Repertoires were generated with immunoSEQ multiplex PCR, while TCRdb's copy carries only in-frame clones and drops some. The sample lists approximately 220,000 clones, about 86% occurring once. Input material: peripheral blood. The receptors derive from a woman between 50 and 59 years old with acute or convalescent COVID-19.

The chain carries TRBV19 and TRBJ1-1; TRBD1 agrees at 8 bases. The CDR3 is made up of 19 amino acids. Trimming cost V 1 base and J 6 bases; bases outside gene matches: 19. Per the germline V gene, CDR1 is LNHDA and CDR2 is SQIVND (reference sequence). CDR3 residues: CASSIGPRQGAFQGAEAFF. CDR3 nucleotides: TGTGCCAGTAGTATAGGGCCCCGGCAGGGGGCCTTTCAAGGGGCTGAAGCTTTCTTT.

V and J are TRBV6-5 and TRBJ2-5; D is perhaps TRBD1 (6 bases). The CDR3 extends over 16 amino acids. Germline V gives CDR1 MNHEY, CDR2 SVGAGI. V shed 3 bases and J shed 5 bases, with 19 bases lying between them. The CDR3 nucleotides read TGTGCCAGCAGTTATGGATTGACAGGTCCTTGGGAGACCCAGTACTTC. It translates to CASSYGLTGPWETQYF.

The chain combines TRBV10-3 with TRBJ2-1; 9 bases match TRBD1. CDR3 length: 12 amino acids. Germline V lookup: CDR1 ENHRY, CDR2 SYGVKD. V dropped 11 bases and J dropped 5; count of bases not matched to a gene: 4. In nucleotides, the CDR3 is TGTGCCCTCCGGGACAGGGACAATGAGCAGTTCTTC. Translation gives CALRDRDNEQFF.

The rearrangement joins TRBV19 to TRBJ2-3; 7 nucleotides agree with TRBD2. This CDR3 contains 18 residues. V shed 0 bases and J 1 base; nucleotides not matched to a gene: 10. Germline V gene sequence: CDR1 LNHDA, CDR2 SQIVND (reference sequence). CDR3 amino acids: CASSIDDGGTLRTDTQYF. CDR3 coding DNA: TGTGCCAGTAGTATAGATGACGGGGGGACCCTCCGCACAGATACGCAGTATTTT.

This chain joins TRBV5-1 and TRBJ1-1, with D hard to call. This CDR3 comprises 14 residues. In germline, CDR1 is SGHRS, CDR2 YFSETQ. V gave up 7 bases and J gave up 0 bases, with 13 bases separating them. This CDR3 is CASQAVSLNTEAFF. The CDR3 coding sequence is TGCGCCAGCCAAGCGGTTTCTTTGAACACTGAAGCTTTCTTT.

The chain uses TRBV6-4 and TRBJ2-1, with TRBD2 matching over 7 bases. The CDR3 consists of 13 residues. J lost 15 bases, V lost 0 bases, and 8 bases had no gene match. CDR1 and CDR2 (germline): MRHNA, SNTAGT. In DNA form, the CDR3 reads TGTGCCAGCAGTGACTCAAAGGGCGGGAGTTCGTTCTTC. This sequence encodes CASSDSKGGSSFF.

This clone has just a few counts. The J gene is TRBJ1-2, the V gene TRBV29-1; no definite D call. The length of the CDR3 is 13 residues. In germline, CDR1 is SQVTM, CDR2 ANQGSEA. V was shortened by 8 bases and J by 5 bases, with 18 bases between the two germline ends. The CDR3, as DNA: TGCAGCACACCACATGAAGGGAGGTATGGCTACACCTTC. Translating it yields CSTPHEGRYGYTF.

The chain carries TRBV4-1 and TRBJ2-4, with unresolved D. CDR3 length equals 16 residues. Per the germline V gene, CDR1 is MGHRA and CDR2 is YSYEKL. Between the trimmed V and J ends, which lost 1 base and 1 base, there was a span of 11 bases. The chain's CDR3 is CASSQGSIAAKNIQYF. The CDR3 coding sequence is TGCGCCAGCAGCCAAGGAAGTATTGCGGCCAAAAACATTCAGTACTTC.

V and J are TRBV4-3 and TRBJ2-1; TRBD1 agrees at 10 bases. CDR1 LGHNA and CDR2 YSLEER come from the germline V gene. The CDR3 is 16 residues long. The V gene end was trimmed by 2 bases and the J gene end by 10 bases; junction bases not matched to a gene: 11. CDR3 in DNA: TGCGCCAGCAGCCAATCGACAGGGGGCGGGGGAAGGGAGCAGTTCTTC. Translating it yields CASSQSTGGGGREQFF.

CDR3 DNA sequence: TGTGCCAGCAGTTACCAGACTAGCGGGCCGGTCGGCACAGATACGCAGTATTTT. Encoded protein: CASSYQTSGPVGTDTQYF. The chain is built from TRBV6-2 or TRBV6-3 and TRBJ2-3; 10 positions match TRBD2. CDR3 size: 18 residues. J gave up 1 base and V 2 bases, and 9 bases lay outside the gene matches. Germline assignment: CDR1 MNHEY and CDR2 SVGEGT.

V usage is TRBV7-3 and J usage is TRBJ2-1; 7 bases fit TRBD2. The CDR3 has 16 amino acids. Germline CDR1 and CDR2: SGHTA and FQGTGA. The V gene end was trimmed by 1 base and the J gene end by 4 bases; junction bases not matched to a gene: 7. The CDR3 is CASSLSGGVSYNEQFF. The CDR3 nucleotides read TGTGCCAGCAGCTTAAGCGGGGGAGTGTCTTACAATGAGCAGTTCTTC.

The gene calls are TRBV18 and TRBJ1-1; TRBD1 matches 11 bases. Germline V lookup: CDR1 KGHSH, CDR2 LQKENI. The CDR3 covers 17 residues. With V trimmed by 3 bases and J by 3 bases, 9 bases remained unmatched. For the CDR3, the DNA is TGTGCCAGCTCACCCCTAGGACAGGGGGCGGGGGACACTGAAGCTTTCTTT. This translates into CASSPLGQGAGDTEAFF. Variable domain in full (rest from reference TRBV18 and TRBJ1-1): NAGVMQNPRHLVRRRGQEARLRCSPMKGHSHVYWYRQLPEEGLKFMVYLQKENIIDESGMPKERFSAEFPKEGPSILRIQQVVRGDSAAYFCASSPLGQGAGDTEAFFGQGTRLTVV.

This chain joins TRBV29-1 and TRBJ1-2; D uncertain. Per the germline V gene, CDR1 is SQVTM and CDR2 is ANQGSEA. The V end was cut by 5 bases, the J end by 7 bases, with 17 bases between. The length of the CDR3 is 13 residues. The CDR3 nucleotides read TGCAGCGTTCAGGCAGGCGGGCCCGTTGGCTACACCTTC. Translating it yields CSVQAGGPVGYTF.

The chain carries TRBV5-1 and TRBJ2-2; unclear D gene. Per germline, CDR1 SGHRS and CDR2 YFSETQ. The CDR3 totals 14 residues. V was cut by 0 bases and J by 4 bases, with 7 bases left in between. Here the CDR3 reads CASSLDPSTGELFF. In nucleotides, the CDR3 is TGCGCCAGCAGCTTGGATCCCAGCACCGGGGAGCTGTTTTTT.

This chain links TRBV7-8 with TRBJ2-3; D is possibly TRBD1 (6 bases). This CDR3 is built from 12 residues. The germline V gene encodes CDR1 SGHVS and CDR2 FQNEAQ. V shed 5 bases and J shed 10 bases, with 13 bases lying between them. For the CDR3, the DNA is TGTGCCAGCAGCCTATTACAGGGCGCGCAGTATTTT. Its translation is CASSLLQGAQYF.

The chain combines TRBV19 with TRBJ1-5; no reliable D call. Trimming removed 0 bases at V and 8 bases at J, with 8 bases between. The CDR3 consists of 13 residues. The germline V gene has CDR1 LNHDA and CDR2 SQIVND (reference sequence). The CDR3 here is CASSIDSGEPQHF. The CDR3, as DNA: TGTGCCAGTAGTATAGATTCCGGGGAGCCCCAGCATTTT. The full variable domain, completed using reference TRBV19 and TRBJ1-5, is DGGITQSPKYLFRKEGQNVTLSCEQNLNHDAMYWYRQDPGQGLRLIYYSQIVNDFQKGDIAEGYSVSREKKESFPLTVTSAQKNPTAFYLCASSIDSGEPQHFGDGTRLSIL.

The chain couples TRBV3-1 (or the pseudogene TRBV3-2) to TRBJ1-4; 11 bases are shared with TRBD1. J was trimmed by 8 bases and V by 0 bases; bases with no gene match: 2. This CDR3 has 15 amino acids. Germline lookup yields CDR1 LGHDT and CDR2 YNNKEL (reference sequence). CDR3 region: CASSQEDRGQEKLFF. For the CDR3, the DNA is TGTGCCAGCAGCCAAGAGGACAGGGGGCAGGAAAAACTGTTTTTT.

This sequence joins TRBV7-9 and TRBJ2-1; the D gene is possibly TRBD2 (5 bases). Germline CDR1 and CDR2: SEHNR and FQNEAQ (reference sequence). V was pared by 5 bases and J by 1 base, with 9 bases between. The CDR3 is 14 residues long. The CDR3 DNA reads TGTGCCAGCAGCCCAGGACTTTCCTACAATGAGCAGTTCTTC. It codes for CASSPGLSYNEQFF.

This clone was counted once. The gene calls are TRBV7-6 and TRBJ2-5, with D maybe TRBD1 (5 bases). The CDR3 is made up of 15 amino acids. Germline V lookup: CDR1 SGHVS, CDR2 FNYEAQ. V lost 1 base and J 1 base, leaving 10 bases between the germline ends. The CDR3 nucleotides are TGTGCCAGCAGCTTAGTGTCGACAGTCCAAGAGACCCAGTACTTC. The encoded protein is CASSLVSTVQETQYF.

The chain links TRBV11-2 to TRBJ2-3, with TRBD2 matching 13 bases. V trimming: 4 bases; J trimming: 9 bases; junction bases outside the gene matches: 10. The CDR3 consists of 16 residues. Germline V gene lookup returns CDR1 SGHAT and CDR2 FQNNGV. The CDR3 DNA sequence: TGTGCCAGCAGCTCGCCGGCGGGACTAGCGGGACTAACGCAGTATTTT. The encoded protein is CASSSPAGLAGLTQYF.

V is TRBV3-1 (or the pseudogene TRBV3-2) and J is TRBJ2-5; the D gene is possibly TRBD2 (5 bases). CDR3 length equals 13 residues. Germline loops: CDR1 LGHDT, CDR2 YNNKEL (reference sequence). V dropped 10 bases and J dropped 3 bases, with 15 bases sitting between them. The CDR3 loop reads CAIRGLGEETQYF. CDR3 DNA sequence: TGTGCCATCCGAGGGCTAGGAGAAGAGACCCAGTACTTC.

The gene calls are TRBV2 and TRBJ1-6; D might be TRBD1 (6 bases). The CDR3 spans 15 residues. Trimming left V 4 bases short and J 9 bases short, with 16 bases between. Germline-derived CDR1 and CDR2 are SNHLY and FYNNEI. The DNA of the CDR3 is TGTGCCAGCAGTGGGGAGGGGGGGACAAGTTCACCCCTCCACTTT. Encoded protein: CASSGEGGTSSPLHF.